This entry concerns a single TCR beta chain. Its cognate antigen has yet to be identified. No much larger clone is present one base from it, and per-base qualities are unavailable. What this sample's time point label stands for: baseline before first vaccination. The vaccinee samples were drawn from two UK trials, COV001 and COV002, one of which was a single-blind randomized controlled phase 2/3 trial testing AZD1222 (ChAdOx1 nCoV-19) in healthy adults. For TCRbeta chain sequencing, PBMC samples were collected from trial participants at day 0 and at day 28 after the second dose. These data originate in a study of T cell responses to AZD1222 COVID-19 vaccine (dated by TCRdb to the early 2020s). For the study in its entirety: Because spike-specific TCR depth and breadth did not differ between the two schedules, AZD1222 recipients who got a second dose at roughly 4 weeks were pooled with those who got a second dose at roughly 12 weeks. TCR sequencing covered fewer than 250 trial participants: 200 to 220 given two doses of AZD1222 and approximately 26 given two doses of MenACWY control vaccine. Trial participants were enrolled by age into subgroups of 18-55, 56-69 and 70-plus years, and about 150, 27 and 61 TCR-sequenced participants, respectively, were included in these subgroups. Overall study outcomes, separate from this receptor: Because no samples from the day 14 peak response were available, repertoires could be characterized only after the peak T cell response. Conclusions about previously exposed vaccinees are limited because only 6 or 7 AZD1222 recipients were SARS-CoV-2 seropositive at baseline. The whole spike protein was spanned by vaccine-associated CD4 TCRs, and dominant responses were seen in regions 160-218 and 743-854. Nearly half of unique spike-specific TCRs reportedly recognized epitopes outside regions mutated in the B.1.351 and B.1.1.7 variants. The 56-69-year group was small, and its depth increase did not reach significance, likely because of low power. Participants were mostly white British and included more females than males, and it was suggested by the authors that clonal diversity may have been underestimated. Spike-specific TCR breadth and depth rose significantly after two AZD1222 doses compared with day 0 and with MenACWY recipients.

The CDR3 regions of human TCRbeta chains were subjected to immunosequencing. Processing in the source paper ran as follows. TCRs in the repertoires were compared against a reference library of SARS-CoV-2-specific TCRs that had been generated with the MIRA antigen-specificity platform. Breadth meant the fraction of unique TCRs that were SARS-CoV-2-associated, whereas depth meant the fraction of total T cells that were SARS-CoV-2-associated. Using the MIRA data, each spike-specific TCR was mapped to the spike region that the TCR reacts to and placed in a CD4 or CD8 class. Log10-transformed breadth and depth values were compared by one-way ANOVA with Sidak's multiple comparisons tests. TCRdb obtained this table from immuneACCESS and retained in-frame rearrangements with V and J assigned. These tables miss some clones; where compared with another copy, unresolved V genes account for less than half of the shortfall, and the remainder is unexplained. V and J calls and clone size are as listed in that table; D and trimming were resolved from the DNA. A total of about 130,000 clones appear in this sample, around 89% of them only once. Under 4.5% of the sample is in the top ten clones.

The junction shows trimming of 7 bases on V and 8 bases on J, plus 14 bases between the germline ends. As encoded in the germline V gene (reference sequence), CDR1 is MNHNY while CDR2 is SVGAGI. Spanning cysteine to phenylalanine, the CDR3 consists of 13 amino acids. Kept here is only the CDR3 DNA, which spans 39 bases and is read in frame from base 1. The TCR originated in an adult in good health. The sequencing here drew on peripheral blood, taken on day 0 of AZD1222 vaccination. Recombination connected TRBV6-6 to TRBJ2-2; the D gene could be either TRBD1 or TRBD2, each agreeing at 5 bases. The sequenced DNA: TGTGCCAGCAACCCGGGACCGGGAGGGGAGCTGTTTTTT. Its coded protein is CASNPGPGGELFF.